This T cell receptor (beta chain) came from a study of regulatory T cells in long-lasting Graves disease. CDR3 size: 12 residues. Germline V gene data show CDR1 as ENHRY and CDR2 as SYGVKD. Trimming shortened V by 10 bases and J by 5 bases, and 15 bases separated the two germline ends. This clonotype was counted a few times. Its antigen is unknown. General study results and limits: Investigators studied peripheral blood only, not thyroid tissue.

To make TCR beta libraries, researchers used iRepertoire HTBI primers and Arm-PCR of CDR3 regions. Using its own MiXCR run on the multiplex PCR reads, TCRdb lists one record per CDR3 protein. The table records 450,000 or so distinct CDR3 sequences, approximately 23% of them present only once. Documented time point: persistent/refractory GD, antithyroid drugs over 5 years with positive TRAb. Following extraction of RNA from PBMCs, that RNA was used to make the TCR library. The diagnosis of Graves' disease used American Thyroid Association guidelines. The TCR comes from a female donor with Graves disease. The chain employs TRBV10-3 and TRBJ2-7, with D uncertain. The specimen comprised peripheral blood mononuclear cells (PBMCs), sampled when the disease was refractory, from a patient treated with antithyroid drugs. CDR3 sequence (DNA): TGTGCCACAGGTAGGGCCCCTAACGAGCAGTACTTC. It encodes CATGRAPNEQYF.